These T cell receptor beta chains were read from a single sample in a study of blood T cell repertoires in COVID-19. The repertoire was sequenced with immunoSEQ multiplex PCR; TCRdb's copy has only in-frame clones and lacks some. The sample lists fewer than 95,000 clones; around 72% were seen once. The source material was peripheral blood. The receptors originated from a woman of 80 years or more with acute or convalescent COVID-19. Both conserved end residues are trimmed from each CDR3. Fields, in order: J gene, D gene, V gene, CDR3 protein. The D gene is left open where the match is weak.

>TRBJ2-3|NA|TRBV30
AWSHIATDTQY
>TRBJ1-2|NA|TRBV5-5
ASSLGQLAFGYT
>TRBJ2-7|NA|TRBV6-1
ASSERSNTYEQY
>TRBJ2-3|TRBD1|TRBV6-2/TRBV6-3
ASSYDLTGGDTDTQY
>TRBJ2-5|NA|TRBV24-1
ATGGSGTFQETQY
>TRBJ2-7|TRBD1|TRBV4-3
ASSHRTGDYEQY
>TRBJ1-1|NA|TRBV7-9
ASSQGRGKTEAF
>TRBJ2-5|TRBD2|TRBV2
ASSGGLAETQY
>TRBJ1-1|NA|TRBV19
ASAGRTEAF
>TRBJ1-2|TRBD1|TRBV25-1
ASSDGGQNYGYT
>TRBJ2-1|NA|TRBV10-3
AIRERGFLNNEQF
>TRBJ2-7|NA|TRBV11-2
ASSLGAKTYEQY
>TRBJ2-1|TRBD2|TRBV20-1
SASTTSGRGDEQF